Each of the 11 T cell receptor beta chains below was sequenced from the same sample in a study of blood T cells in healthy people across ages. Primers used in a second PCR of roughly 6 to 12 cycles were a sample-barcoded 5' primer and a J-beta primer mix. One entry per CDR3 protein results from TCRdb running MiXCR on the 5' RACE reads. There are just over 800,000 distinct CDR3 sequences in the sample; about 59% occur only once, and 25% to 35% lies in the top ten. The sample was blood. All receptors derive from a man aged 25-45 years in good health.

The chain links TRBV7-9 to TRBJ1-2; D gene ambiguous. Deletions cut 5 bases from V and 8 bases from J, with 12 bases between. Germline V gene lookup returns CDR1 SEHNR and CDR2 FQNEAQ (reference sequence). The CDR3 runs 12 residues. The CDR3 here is CASSLSAEGYTF. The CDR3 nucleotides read TGTGCCAGCAGCCTAAGCGCGGAGGGCTACACCTTC.

CDR3: CASSEVRVGTQYF. The DNA for the CDR3 is TGTGCCAGCAGCGAGGTCAGGGTGGGGACCCAGTACTTC. The chain links TRBV7-2 to TRBJ2-5; D perhaps matches TRBD1 (5 bases). Germline V gene sequence: CDR1 SGHTA, CDR2 FQGNSA. This CDR3 comprises 13 residues. Trimming left V 5 bases short and J 7 bases short, with 14 bases between.

The CDR3 DNA reads TGTGCCACCAGTGATTTGGCTAGCGGGGGGGGGAATGAGCAGTTCTTC. Translating gives CATSDLASGGGNEQFF. This chain links TRBV24-1 with TRBJ2-1; 12 positions agree with TRBD2. The V and J ends lost 0 bases and 7 bases, in that order; junction bases with no gene match: 3. This CDR3 has 16 amino acids. From germline, CDR1 is KGHDR and CDR2 SFDVKD.

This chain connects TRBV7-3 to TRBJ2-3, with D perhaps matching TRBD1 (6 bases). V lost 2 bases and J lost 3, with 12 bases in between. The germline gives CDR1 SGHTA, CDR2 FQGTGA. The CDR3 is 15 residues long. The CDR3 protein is CASSLFAGATDTQYF. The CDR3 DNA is TGTGCCAGCAGCTTATTTGCAGGGGCAACAGATACGCAGTATTTT.

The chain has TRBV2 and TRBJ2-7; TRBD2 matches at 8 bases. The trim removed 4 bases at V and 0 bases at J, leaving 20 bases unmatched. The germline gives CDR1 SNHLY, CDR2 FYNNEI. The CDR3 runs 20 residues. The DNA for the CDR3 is TGTGCCAGCAGTGGGCTTACGGGTGTCGGAGCGGGGGCCACCTCCTACGAGCAGTACTTC. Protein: CASSGLTGVGAGATSYEQYF.

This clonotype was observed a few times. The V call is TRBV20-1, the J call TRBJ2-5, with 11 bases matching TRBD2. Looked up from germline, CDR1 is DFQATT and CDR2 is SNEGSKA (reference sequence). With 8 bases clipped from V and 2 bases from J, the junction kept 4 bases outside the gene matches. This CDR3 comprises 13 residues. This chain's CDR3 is CSYTSGGQETQYF. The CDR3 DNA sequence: TGCAGTTACACTAGCGGGGGACAAGAGACCCAGTACTTC.

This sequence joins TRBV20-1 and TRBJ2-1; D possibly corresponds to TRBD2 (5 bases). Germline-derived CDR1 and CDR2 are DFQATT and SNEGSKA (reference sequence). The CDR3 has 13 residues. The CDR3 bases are TGCACCCTAGCTGGGTTAGCGACCAATGAGCAGTTCTTC. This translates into CTLAGLATNEQFF.

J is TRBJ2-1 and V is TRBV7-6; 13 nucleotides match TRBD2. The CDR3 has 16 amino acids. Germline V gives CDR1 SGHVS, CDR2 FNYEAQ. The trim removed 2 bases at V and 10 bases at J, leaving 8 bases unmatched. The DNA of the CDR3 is TGTGCCAGCAGCTTAAAACTAGCGGGGGGGCAGGGCGAGCAGTTCTTC. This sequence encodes CASSLKLAGGQGEQFF.

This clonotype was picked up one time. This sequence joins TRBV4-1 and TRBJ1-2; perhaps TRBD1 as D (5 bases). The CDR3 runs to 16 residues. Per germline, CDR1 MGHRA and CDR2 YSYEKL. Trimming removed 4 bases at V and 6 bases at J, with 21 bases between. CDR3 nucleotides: TGCGCCAGCAGCCGGGACGAATTATCTCTTTCTGATGGCTACACCTTC. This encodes CASSRDELSLSDGYTF.

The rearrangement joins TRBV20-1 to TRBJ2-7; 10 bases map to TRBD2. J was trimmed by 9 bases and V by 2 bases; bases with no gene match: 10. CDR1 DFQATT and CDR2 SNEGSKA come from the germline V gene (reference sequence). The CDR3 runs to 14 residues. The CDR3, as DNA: TGCAGTGCTAGACTAGCGGGGGATCTAAAGTGGCAGTACTTC. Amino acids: CSARLAGDLKWQYF.

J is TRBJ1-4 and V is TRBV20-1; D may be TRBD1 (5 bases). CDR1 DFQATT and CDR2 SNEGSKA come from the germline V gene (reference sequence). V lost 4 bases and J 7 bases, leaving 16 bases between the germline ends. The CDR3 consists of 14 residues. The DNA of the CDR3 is TGCAGTGCTATAAGACAGTTCGGGGCTGAAAAACTGTTTTTT. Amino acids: CSAIRQFGAEKLFF.